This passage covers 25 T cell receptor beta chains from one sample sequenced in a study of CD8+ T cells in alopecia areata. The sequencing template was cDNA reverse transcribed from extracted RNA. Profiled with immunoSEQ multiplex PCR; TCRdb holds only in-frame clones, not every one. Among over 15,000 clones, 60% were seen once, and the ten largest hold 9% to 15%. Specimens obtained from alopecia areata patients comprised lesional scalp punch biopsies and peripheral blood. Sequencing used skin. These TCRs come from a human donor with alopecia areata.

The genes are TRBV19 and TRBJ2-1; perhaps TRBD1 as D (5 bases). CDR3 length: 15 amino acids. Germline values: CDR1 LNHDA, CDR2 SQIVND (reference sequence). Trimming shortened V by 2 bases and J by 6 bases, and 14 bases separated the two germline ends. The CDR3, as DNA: TGTGCCAGTAGTATAAGTTTTAGACAGAGCAATGAGCAGTTCTTC. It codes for CASSISFRQSNEQFF. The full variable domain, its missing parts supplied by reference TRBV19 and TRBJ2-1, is DGGITQSPKYLFRKEGQNVTLSCEQNLNHDAMYWYRQDPGQGLRLIYYSQIVNDFQKGDIAEGYSVSREKKESFPLTVTSAQKNPTAFYLCASSISFRQSNEQFFGPGTRLTVL.

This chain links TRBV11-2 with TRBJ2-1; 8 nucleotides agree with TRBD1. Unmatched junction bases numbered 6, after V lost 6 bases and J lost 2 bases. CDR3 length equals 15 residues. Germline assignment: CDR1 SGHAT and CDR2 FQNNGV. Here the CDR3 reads CASRLDRGTYNEQFF. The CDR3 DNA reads TGTGCCAGCAGACTCGACAGGGGCACCTACAATGAGCAGTTCTTC.

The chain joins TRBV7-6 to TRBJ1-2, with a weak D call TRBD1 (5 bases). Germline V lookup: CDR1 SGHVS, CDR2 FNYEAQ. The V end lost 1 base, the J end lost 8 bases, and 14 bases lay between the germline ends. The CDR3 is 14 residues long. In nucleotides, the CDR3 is TGTGCCAGCAGCTTAGTGAGACAGAACGGCGGCTACACCTTC. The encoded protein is CASSLVRQNGGYTF.

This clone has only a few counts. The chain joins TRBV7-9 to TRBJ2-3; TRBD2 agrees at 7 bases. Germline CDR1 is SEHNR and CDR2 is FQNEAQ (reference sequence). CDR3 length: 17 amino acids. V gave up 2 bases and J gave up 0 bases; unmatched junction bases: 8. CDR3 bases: TGTGCCAGCAGCTTAAGGGCGAGCGGGGCGAGCACAGATACGCAGTATTTT. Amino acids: CASSLRASGASTDTQYF.

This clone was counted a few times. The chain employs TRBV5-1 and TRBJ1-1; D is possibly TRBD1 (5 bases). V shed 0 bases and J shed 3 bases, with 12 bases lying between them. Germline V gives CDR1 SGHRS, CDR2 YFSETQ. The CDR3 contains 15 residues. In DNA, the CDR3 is TGCGCCAGCAGCTTGGTCGTTGGGGCCGACACTGAAGCTTTCTTT. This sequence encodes CASSLVVGADTEAFF. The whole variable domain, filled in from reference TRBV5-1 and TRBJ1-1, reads KAGVTQTPRYLIKTRGQQVTLSCSPISGHRSVSWYQQTPGQGLQFLFEYFSETQRNKGNFPGRFSGRQFSNSRSEMNVSTLELGDSALYLCASSLVVGADTEAFFGQGTRLTVV.

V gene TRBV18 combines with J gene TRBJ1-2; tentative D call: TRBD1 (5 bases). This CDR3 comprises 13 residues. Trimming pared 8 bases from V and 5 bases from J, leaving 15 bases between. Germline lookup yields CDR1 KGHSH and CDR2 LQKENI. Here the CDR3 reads CASAQLGEYGYTF. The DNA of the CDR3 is TGTGCCAGCGCCCAGTTAGGGGAGTATGGCTACACCTTC.

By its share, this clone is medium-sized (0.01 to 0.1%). As DNA, the CDR3 is TGTGCCAGCCTAAGAGGGGGCAATACTGAAGCTTTCTTT. It yields the protein CASLRGGNTEAFF. The rearrangement uses TRBV7-9 and TRBJ1-1, with TRBD1 matching over 7 bases. The CDR3 extends over 13 amino acids. Germline lookup yields CDR1 SEHNR and CDR2 FQNEAQ (reference sequence). J lost 5 bases, V lost 8 bases, and 8 bases had no gene match.

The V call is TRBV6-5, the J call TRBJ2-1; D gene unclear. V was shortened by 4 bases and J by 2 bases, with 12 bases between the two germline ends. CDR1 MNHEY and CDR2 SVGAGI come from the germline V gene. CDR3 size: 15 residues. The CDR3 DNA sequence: TGTGCCAGCAGTTGGGCCGGTGAACCCTACAATGAGCAGTTCTTC. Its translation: CASSWAGEPYNEQFF.

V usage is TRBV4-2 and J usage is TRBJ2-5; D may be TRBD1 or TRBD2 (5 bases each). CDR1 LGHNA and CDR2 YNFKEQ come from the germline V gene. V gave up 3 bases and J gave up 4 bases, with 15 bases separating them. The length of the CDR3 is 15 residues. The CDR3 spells CASSQTGLGTETQYF. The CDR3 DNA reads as TGTGCCAGCAGCCAGACGGGTCTCGGGACAGAGACCCAGTACTTC.

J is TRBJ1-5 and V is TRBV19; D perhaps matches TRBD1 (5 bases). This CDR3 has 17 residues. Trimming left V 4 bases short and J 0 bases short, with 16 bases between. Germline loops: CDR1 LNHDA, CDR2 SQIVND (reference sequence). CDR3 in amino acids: CASSKRGGGLSNQPQHF. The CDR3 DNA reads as TGTGCCAGTAGTAAGCGGGGGGGTGGTCTTAGCAATCAGCCCCAGCATTTT.

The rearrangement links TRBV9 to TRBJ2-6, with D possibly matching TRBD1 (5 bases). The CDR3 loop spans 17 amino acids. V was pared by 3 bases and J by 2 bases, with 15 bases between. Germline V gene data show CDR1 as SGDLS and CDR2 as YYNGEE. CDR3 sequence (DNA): TGTGCCAGCAGCGAAGACAACAGGCCGACTGGGGCCAACGTCCTGACTTTC. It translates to CASSEDNRPTGANVLTF. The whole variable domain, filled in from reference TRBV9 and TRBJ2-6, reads DSGVTQTPKHLITATGQRVTLRCSPRSGDLSVYWYQQSLDQGLQFLIQYYNGEERAKGNILERFSAQQFPDLHSELNLSSLELGDSALYFCASSEDNRPTGANVLTFGAGSRLTVL.

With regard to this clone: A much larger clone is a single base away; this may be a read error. Here the CDR3 reads CASSWGGAGAINTDTQYF. In nucleotides, the CDR3 is TGCGCCAGCAGCTGGGGGGGGGCAGGGGCCATTAACACAGATACGCAGTATTTT. V is TRBV5-1 and J is TRBJ2-3, with a weak D call TRBD2 (7 bases). The CDR3 is 18 amino acids. Trimming stripped 3 bases from V and 2 bases from J, with 22 bases between. CDR1 is SGHRS, CDR2 YFSETQ, per germline.

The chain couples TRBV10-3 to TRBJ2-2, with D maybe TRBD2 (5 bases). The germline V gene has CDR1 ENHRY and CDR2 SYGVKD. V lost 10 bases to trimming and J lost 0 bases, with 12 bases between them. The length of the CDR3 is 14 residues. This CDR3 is CATRTLSNTGELFF. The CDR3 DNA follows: TGTGCCACCCGGACTTTATCGAACACCGGGGAGCTGTTTTTT.

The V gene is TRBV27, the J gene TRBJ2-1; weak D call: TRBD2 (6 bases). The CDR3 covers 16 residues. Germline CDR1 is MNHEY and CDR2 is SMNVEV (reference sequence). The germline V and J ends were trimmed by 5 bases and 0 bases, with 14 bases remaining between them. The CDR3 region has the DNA TGTGCCAGCAGTCCGGGACTGGCAAGCTCCTACAATGAGCAGTTCTTC. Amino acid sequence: CASSPGLASSYNEQFF.

CDR3 in DNA: TGTGCCAGCAGCGTAGGGCCCCGGGGTGGATCCTACACTGAAGCTTTCTTT. Encoded protein: CASSVGPRGGSYTEAFF. The chain carries TRBV9 and TRBJ1-1, with D unclear. V was trimmed by 0 bases and J by 3 bases, leaving 18 bases between them. This CDR3 is built from 17 residues. Germline CDR1 reads SGDLS; CDR2 reads YYNGEE.

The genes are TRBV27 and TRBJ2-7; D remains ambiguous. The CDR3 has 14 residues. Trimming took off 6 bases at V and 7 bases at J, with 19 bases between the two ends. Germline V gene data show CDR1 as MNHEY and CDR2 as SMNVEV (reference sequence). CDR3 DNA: TGTGCCAGCAGACCGTCTGAACCAATGATGGAGCAGTACTTC. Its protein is CASRPSEPMMEQYF.

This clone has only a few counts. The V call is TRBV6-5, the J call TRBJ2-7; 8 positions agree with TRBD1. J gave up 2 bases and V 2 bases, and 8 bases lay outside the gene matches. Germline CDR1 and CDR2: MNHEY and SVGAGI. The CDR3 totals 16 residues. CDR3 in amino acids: CASSYGGQGLPYEQYF. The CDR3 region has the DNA TGTGCCAGCAGTTACGGCGGACAGGGCCTTCCCTACGAGCAGTACTTC.

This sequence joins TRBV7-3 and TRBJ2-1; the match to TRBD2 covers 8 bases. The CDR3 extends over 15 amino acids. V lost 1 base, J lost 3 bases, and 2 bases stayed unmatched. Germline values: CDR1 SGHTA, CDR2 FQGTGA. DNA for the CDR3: TGTGCCAGCAGCTTAAGCGGGAGGAACTACAATGAGCAGTTCTTC. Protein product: CASSLSGRNYNEQFF.

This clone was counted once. This chain's CDR3 is CASSKSPSLSSYNEQFF. The CDR3 DNA is TGTGCCAGCAGCAAGTCCCCCAGTTTGAGCTCCTACAATGAGCAGTTCTTC. V and J are TRBV21-1 and TRBJ2-1. TRBV21-1 is a pseudogene segment. CDR3 size: 17 residues.

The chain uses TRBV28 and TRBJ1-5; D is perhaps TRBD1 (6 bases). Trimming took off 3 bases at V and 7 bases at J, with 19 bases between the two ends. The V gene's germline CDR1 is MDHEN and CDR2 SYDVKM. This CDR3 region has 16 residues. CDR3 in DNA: TGTGCCAGCAGTTTCGTCTGGAGCAGGGGAGAACAGCCCCAGCATTTT. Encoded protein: CASSFVWSRGEQPQHF. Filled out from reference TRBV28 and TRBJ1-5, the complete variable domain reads DVKVTQSSRYLVKRTGEKVFLECVQDMDHENMFWYRQDPGLGLRLIYFSYDVKMKEKGDIPEGYSVSREKKERFSLILESASTNQTSMYLCASSFVWSRGEQPQHFGDGTRLSIL.

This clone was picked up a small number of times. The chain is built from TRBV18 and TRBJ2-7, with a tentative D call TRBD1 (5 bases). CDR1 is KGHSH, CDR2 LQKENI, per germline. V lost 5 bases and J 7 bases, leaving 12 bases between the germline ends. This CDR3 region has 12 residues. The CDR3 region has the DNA TGTGCCAGCTCAAACAGACAGAGTGAGCAGTACTTC. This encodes CASSNRQSEQYF.

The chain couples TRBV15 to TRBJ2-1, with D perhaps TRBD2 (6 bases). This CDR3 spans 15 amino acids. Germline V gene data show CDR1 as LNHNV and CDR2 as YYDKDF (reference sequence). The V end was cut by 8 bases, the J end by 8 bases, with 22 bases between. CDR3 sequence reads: CATHPRLGPADEQFF. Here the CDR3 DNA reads TGTGCCACCCACCCCAGACTAGGACCGGCGGATGAGCAGTTCTTC.

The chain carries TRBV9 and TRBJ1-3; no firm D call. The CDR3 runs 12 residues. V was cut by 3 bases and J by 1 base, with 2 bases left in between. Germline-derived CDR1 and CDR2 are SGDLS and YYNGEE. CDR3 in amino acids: CASSGSGNTIYF. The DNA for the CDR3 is TGTGCCAGCAGCGGGTCTGGAAACACCATATATTTT.

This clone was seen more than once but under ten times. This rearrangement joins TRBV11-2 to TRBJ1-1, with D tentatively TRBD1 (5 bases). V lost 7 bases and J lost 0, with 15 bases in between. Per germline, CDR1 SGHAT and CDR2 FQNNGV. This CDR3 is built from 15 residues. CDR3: CASKPLGGMNTEAFF. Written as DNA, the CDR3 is TGTGCCAGCAAACCGCTGGGGGGAATGAACACTGAAGCTTTCTTT.

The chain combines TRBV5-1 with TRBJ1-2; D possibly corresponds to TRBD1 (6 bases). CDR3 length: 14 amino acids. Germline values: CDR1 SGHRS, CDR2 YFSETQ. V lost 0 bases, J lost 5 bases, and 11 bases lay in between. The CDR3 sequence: CASSLDDQGYGYTF. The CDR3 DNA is TGCGCCAGCAGCTTGGATGATCAGGGGTATGGCTACACCTTC.